This T cell receptor (beta chain) was sequenced during a study of shared clonotypes between healthy human individuals. CDR1 and CDR2 (germline): LNHDA, SQIVND (reference sequence). The V end lost 3 bases, the J end lost 3 bases, and 15 bases lay between the germline ends. The CDR3 sequence is 16 residues long. As for this clone: Antigen: not known.

Study outcomes and limitations: In this cohort, only blood was sampled, and tissue repertoires likely differ.

This table comes from immunoSEQ multiplex PCR, and its TCRdb copy is limited to in-frame clones, with some not included. The sample gives over 700,000 clones, over 60% of which show up once; under 2% is in the top ten. This chain uses TRBV19 with TRBJ2-4; D not certain. Sequenced input: memory CD4+ T cells sorted from blood. The subset here: CD45RA-negative fraction. The TCR was taken from a woman aged 25 to 39 in good health. This CDR3 is CASSIGYSWDKNIQYF. CDR3 bases: TGTGCCAGTAGTATTGGGTACTCTTGGGACAAAAACATTCAGTACTTC.